This T cell receptor (beta chain) was identified in a study of shared clonotypes between healthy human individuals (TCRdb year 2020). For the study in its entirety: The cohort included a few men and a couple of women between 18 and 49 years of age. For each donor, CD4 naive and CD4 memory were each given three plates, CD8 naive was given two plates, and CD8 memory was given one plate. The study deeply sequenced blood TCR repertoires of about 5 healthy adults to estimate repertoire size and the extent of clonotype sharing between individuals. To increase sequencing depth and limit assay-specific biases, different laboratories used diverse techniques to prepare libraries and sequence TCR repertoires. Per donor, leukapheresis produced somewhere between about 0.9 and 9.5 billion PBMCs.

Results and caveats for the whole study, not just this receptor: Sampling was restricted to blood, and TCR repertoires in tissues likely differ from the TCR repertoires found in blood. Compared with non-shared clonotypes, clonotypes shared by all four sorted-subset donors had higher generation probabilities. Pairwise subsampling indicated that sequencing depth was expected to affect the degree of clonotype sharing among donors. Naive subsets generally had larger estimated clonotype richness than memory subsets. Incomplete sequencing was indicated by rarefaction of sorted-subset datasets, despite the large sequencing depth. Sharing across a few donors was observed for roughly 5% of naive CD4, about 3.2% of naive CD8, 2.3% of memory CD4, and roughly 0.4% of memory CD8 clonotypes. The genetic and exposure-history diversity represented was limited by the small number of donors.

CD8 naive samples consisted of CD45RO-negative cells that were positively selected for CCR7, yielding a CD45RA+CCR7+ population without TemRA cells. Donors were healthy HIV-negative adults with no recently reported acute infections or vaccinations. Every donor was a Caucasian adult living in Nashville, Tennessee, USA. Blood was obtained by leukapheresis, after which PBMCs were separated by Ficoll-Histopaque density gradient centrifugation and cryopreserved in liquid nitrogen vapor phase. Analytical flow cytometry was used to check the purity and quantity of each magnetically sorted T cell population. From each sorted fraction, genomic DNA was isolated and quantified by UV absorbance on a Nanodrop 2000c. The CDR3 sequence holds 15 residues, the cysteine and phenylalanine included. The CDR3 DNA has 45 bases and is translated from base 1. Trimming removed 6 bases from V and 3 bases from J; the gene matches leave 3 bases unexplained. The CDR1 and CDR2 encoded by the germline V gene are MNHEY and SVGAGI.

Using the deep immunoSEQ assay, multiplex PCR amplified TCR CDR3 regions from genomic DNA. Extracted genomic DNA from each cell subset was spread evenly across all wells of several immunoSEQ 96-well plates, with each plate serving as a replicate. Each replicate PCR for sorted subsets received around 0.2 ug genomic DNA, equal to tens of thousands of T cell genomes. Purified libraries were measured with a Qubit 3.0 fluorometer, size-checked on a Bioanalyzer 2100, and measured again with the KAPA Library Quantification kit. A separate single-read 150-cycle Illumina NextSeq 550 flow cell was used to sequence each immunoSEQ 96-well plate. The source study handled its data this way. Because only junctional sequences without quality scores were contained in the immunoSEQ output, filtering matching that applied to full-length reads could not be performed. To assign V/J genes and CDR3, sequences were annotated using PyIR, a Python wrapper for IgBLAST v1.9, with IMGT germline references. Reads with weak V/J assignments (E-value above 1e-6), missing CDR3, stop codons, out-of-frame junctions, or ambiguous translated residues were removed. A V3J clonotype was defined by an identical inferred V gene, J gene, and CDR3 amino acid sequence. Percentage overlap between repertoires was computed as shared unique clonotypes divided by the size of the smaller repertoire. Repertoire richness was assessed with RTK rarefaction, the Chao1 estimator, and Recon v2.1 estimates of unobserved clonotypes. For all TCRbeta clonotypes obtained by the gDNA method from a few donors, generation probabilities were computed with OLGA. The source is immuneACCESS, and TCRdb retained only in-frame sequences with V and J called. Part of the clones is not carried over; for the studies checked, unresolved V genes explain less than half of this, and the remainder is unexplained. Clonal size and the V and J genes are those of that table, whereas D and trimming came from the DNA. The sample contains 650,000 to 800,000 clones, about 92% of them found a single time. Nearly 25% of the sample comes from the top ten.

Comment on this clone: What antigen it recognizes has not been identified. No much larger clonotype is one base removed from it; base qualities were not supplied.

The source material was naive CD8+ T cells sorted from blood. The cell subset or site label, as the study defines it: CD45RA+CCR7+. The sequence is built from TRBV6-5 and TRBJ2-4, and TRBD2 matches 12 of the central bases. This TCR was sampled from a man aged 30-40 years in good health. This receptor has the CDR3 CASRMTSGGKNIQYF. The bases read TGTGCCAGCAGGATGACTAGCGGGGGCAAAAACATTCAGTACTTC.